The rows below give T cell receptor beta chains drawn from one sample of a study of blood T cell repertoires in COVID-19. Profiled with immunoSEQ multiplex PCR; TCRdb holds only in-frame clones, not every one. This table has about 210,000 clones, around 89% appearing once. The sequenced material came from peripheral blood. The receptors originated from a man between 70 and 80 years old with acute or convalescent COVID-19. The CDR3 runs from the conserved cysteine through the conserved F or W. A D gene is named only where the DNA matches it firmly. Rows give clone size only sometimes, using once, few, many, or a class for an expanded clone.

CASRSGQGRDTGELFF | TGTGCCAGCAGGTCCGGACAGGGGAGGGACACCGGGGAGCTGTTTTTT | TRBJ2-2 | . | TRBV6-6 | TRBD1
CASSQDLSGPREQFF | TGTGCCAGCAGCCAAGATCTAAGCGGCCCTAGGGAGCAGTTCTTC | TRBJ2-1 | . | TRBV4-2 | .
CSARGRPEQYF | TGCAGTGCTAGGGGGCGACCCGAGCAGTACTTC | TRBJ2-7 | . | TRBV20-1 | .
CSVASTNTEAFF | TGCAGCGTTGCGAGTACGAACACTGAAGCTTTCTTT | TRBJ1-1 | . | TRBV29-1 | .
CASSLRLTAPLHF | TGTGCCAGCAGCTTAAGACTCACGGCACCCCTCCACTTT | TRBJ1-6 | few | TRBV11-2 | .
CSVGGGHRMNTEAFF | TGCAGCGTTGGGGGGGGGCACCGGATGAACACTGAAGCTTTCTTT | TRBJ1-1 | . | TRBV29-1 | .
CASSPGTGSYEQYF | TGTGCCAGCAGCCCCGGGACAGGGTCCTACGAGCAGTACTTC | TRBJ2-7 | once | TRBV6-5 | TRBD1
CAWFRRLAVETQYF | TGTGCCTGGTTCAGAAGGCTAGCGGTTGAGACCCAGTACTTC | TRBJ2-5 | . | TRBV30 | TRBD2
CASSLGGQPMEPQHF | TGCGCCAGCAGCTTGGGTGGACAGCCCATGGAGCCCCAGCATTTT | TRBJ1-5 | once | TRBV5-1 | .
CASSAGQGLAGTDTQYF | TGTGCCAGCAGCGCCGGACAGGGACTAGCGGGCACGGATACGCAGTATTTT | TRBJ2-3 | . | TRBV5-6 | TRBD2
CASSLQTSYNEQFF | TGCGCCAGCAGCTTGCAGACTTCCTACAATGAGCAGTTCTTC | TRBJ2-1 | . | TRBV5-1 | .
CASSYSGAETQYF | TGTGCCAGCAGTTACTCAGGGGCAGAGACCCAGTACTTC | TRBJ2-5 | . | TRBV6-5 | .
CASSRIGDSGANVLTF | TGTGCCAGTAGTAGAATCGGGGATTCTGGGGCCAACGTCCTGACTTTC | TRBJ2-6 | . | TRBV19 | .
CASSLFGSTEAFF | TGTGCCAGCAGTTTATTCGGGAGCACTGAAGCTTTCTTT | TRBJ1-1 | . | TRBV28 | .
CASSLERGSGVNTEAFF | TGCGCCAGCAGCTTGGAGCGGGGCTCCGGGGTGAACACTGAAGCTTTCTTT | TRBJ1-1 | few | TRBV5-1 | .
CASSRLAAYNEQFF | TGTGCCAGCAGCAGATTAGCGGCCTACAATGAGCAGTTCTTC | TRBJ2-1 | . | TRBV7-9 | .
CAISETPGTGGRQGEKLFF | TGTGCCATCAGTGAGACCCCCGGGACAGGGGGCCGTCAGGGTGAAAAACTGTTTTTT | TRBJ1-4 | . | TRBV10-3 | TRBD1
CASSLLGDSSYEQYF | TGCGCCAGCAGCCTGTTGGGGGACAGTTCATACGAGCAGTACTTC | TRBJ2-7 | . | TRBV5-1 | TRBD1
CASSARQGNNQPQHF | TGTGCCAGCTCAGCAAGACAGGGAAACAATCAGCCCCAGCATTTT | TRBJ1-5 | . | TRBV18 | TRBD1
CASSIAGADQPQHF | TGTGCCAGCAGTATAGCAGGGGCAGATCAGCCCCAGCATTTT | TRBJ1-5 | . | TRBV6-5 | .
CASSFTGGSQDTQYF | TGTGCCAGCAGTTTCACGGGAGGGTCCCAGGATACGCAGTATTTT | TRBJ2-3 | . | TRBV28 | TRBD2
CASSQEASGTYNEQFF | TGTGCCAGCAGCCAAGAAGCTAGCGGCACCTACAATGAGCAGTTCTTC | TRBJ2-1 | . | TRBV3-1/TRBV3-2 | TRBD2
CASSYSGGLEAFF | TGTGCCAGCAGTTACTCGGGGGGACTTGAAGCTTTCTTT | TRBJ1-1 | . | TRBV6-2/TRBV6-3 | .
CASSQGPRGTEKLFF | TGCGCCAGCAGCCAAGGGCCCAGGGGGACTGAAAAACTGTTTTTT | TRBJ1-4 | once | TRBV4-1 | TRBD1
CASSWSGRVVGELFF | TGTGCCAGCAGCTGGAGCGGGAGGGTAGTCGGGGAGCTGTTTTTT | TRBJ2-2 | . | TRBV6-5 | TRBD2
CASSQDRQGNYGYTF | TGCGCCAGCAGCCAAGATAGACAGGGCAACTATGGCTACACCTTC | TRBJ1-2 | . | TRBV4-1 | TRBD1